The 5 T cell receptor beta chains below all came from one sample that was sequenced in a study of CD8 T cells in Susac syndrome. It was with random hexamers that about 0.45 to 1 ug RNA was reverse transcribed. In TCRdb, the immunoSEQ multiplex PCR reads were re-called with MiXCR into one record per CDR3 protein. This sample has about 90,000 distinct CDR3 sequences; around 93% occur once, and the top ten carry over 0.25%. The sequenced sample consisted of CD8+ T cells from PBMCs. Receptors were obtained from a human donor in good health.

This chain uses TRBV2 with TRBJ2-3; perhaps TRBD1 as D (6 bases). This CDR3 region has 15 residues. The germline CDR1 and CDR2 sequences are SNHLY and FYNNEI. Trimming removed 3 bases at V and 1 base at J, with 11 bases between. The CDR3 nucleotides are TGTGCCAGCAGTGACAGGGGCCAACGCACAGATACGCAGTATTTT. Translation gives CASSDRGQRTDTQYF.

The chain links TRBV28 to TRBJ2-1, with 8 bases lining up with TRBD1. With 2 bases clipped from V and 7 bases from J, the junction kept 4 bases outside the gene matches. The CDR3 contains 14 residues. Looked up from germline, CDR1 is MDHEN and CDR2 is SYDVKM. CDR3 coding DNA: TGTGCCAGCAGTTTAATTGGACAGGGTAATGAGCAGTTCTTC. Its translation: CASSLIGQGNEQFF.

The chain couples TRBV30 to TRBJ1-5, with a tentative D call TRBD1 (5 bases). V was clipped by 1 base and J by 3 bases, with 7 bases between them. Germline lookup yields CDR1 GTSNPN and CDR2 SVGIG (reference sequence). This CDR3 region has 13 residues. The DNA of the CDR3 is TGTGCCTGGAGTGAAGGGGTCAATCAGCCCCAGCATTTT. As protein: CAWSEGVNQPQHF. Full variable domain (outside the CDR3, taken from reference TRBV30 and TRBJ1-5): SQTIHQWPATLVQPVGSPLSLECTVEGTSNPNLYWYRQAAGRGLQLLFYSVGIGQISSEVPQNLSASRPQDRQFILSSKKLLLSDSGFYLCAWSEGVNQPQHFGDGTRLSIL.

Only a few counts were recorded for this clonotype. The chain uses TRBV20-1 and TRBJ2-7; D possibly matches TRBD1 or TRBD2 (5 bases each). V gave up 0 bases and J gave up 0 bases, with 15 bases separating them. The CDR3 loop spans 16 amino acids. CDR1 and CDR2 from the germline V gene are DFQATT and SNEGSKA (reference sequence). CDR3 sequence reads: CSARDITGRNSYEQYF. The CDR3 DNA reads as TGCAGTGCTAGAGATATTACGGGACGGAACTCCTACGAGCAGTACTTC.

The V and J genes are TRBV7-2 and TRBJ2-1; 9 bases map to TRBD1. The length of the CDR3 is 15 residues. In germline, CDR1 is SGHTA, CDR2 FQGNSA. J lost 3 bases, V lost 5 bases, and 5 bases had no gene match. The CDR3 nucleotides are TGTGCCAGCAGCGGAGGACAGGGGCACTACAATGAGCAGTTCTTC. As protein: CASSGGQGHYNEQFF.